The next 28 T cell receptor beta chains were all read from a single sample in a study of CD8 T cells in Susac syndrome. Random hexamers served to reverse transcribe about 0.5 to 1 ug RNA. TCRdb analysed the immunoSEQ multiplex PCR reads with MiXCR anew, one entry per CDR3 protein. The repertoire has 100,000 to 150,000 distinct CDR3 sequences, roughly 96% of them found once; the top ten carry over 0.1%. The sample consisted of CD4+ T cells from PBMCs. The receptors shown here come from a human donor in good health.

The chain couples TRBV3-1 to TRBJ2-7, with D possibly being TRBD2 (5 bases). Germline loops: CDR1 LGHDT, CDR2 YNNKEL (reference sequence). Deletions cut 0 bases from V and 0 bases from J, with 9 bases between. The CDR3 contains 15 residues. CDR3: CASSQEVGSSYEQYF. The CDR3, as DNA: TGTGCCAGCAGCCAAGAAGTAGGGAGCTCCTACGAGCAGTACTTC.

The V call is TRBV2, the J call TRBJ2-5; no clear D gene. Germline V gene lookup returns CDR1 SNHLY and CDR2 FYNNEI. With 7 bases removed from V and 7 bases from J, the gap between germline ends came to 10 bases. The CDR3 runs 11 residues. The CDR3 DNA sequence: TGTGCCAGCAATCCTGCTGGGACCCAGTACTTC. As protein: CASNPAGTQYF.

The chain has TRBV5-1 and TRBJ2-7; tentatively, D is TRBD2 (5 bases). CDR1 is SGHRS, CDR2 YFSETQ, per germline. V gave up 0 bases and J gave up 7 bases, with 8 bases separating them. This CDR3 spans 12 amino acids. CDR3: CASSLAGEEQYF. CDR3 in DNA: TGCGCCAGCAGCTTGGCCGGGGAGGAGCAGTACTTC.

This clonotype occurred once. V usage is TRBV5-1 and J usage is TRBJ2-3; perhaps TRBD2 as D (6 bases). There are 14 residues in the CDR3. V gave up 9 bases and J gave up 1 base, with 15 bases separating them. From germline, CDR1 is SGHRS and CDR2 YFSETQ. The CDR3 is CATYGGGGTDTQYF. CDR3 in DNA: TGCGCCACCTACGGAGGCGGGGGCACAGATACGCAGTATTTT. The whole variable domain, remainder taken from reference TRBV5-1 and TRBJ2-3, is KAGVTQTPRYLIKTRGQQVTLSCSPISGHRSVSWYQQTPGQGLQFLFEYFSETQRNKGNFPGRFSGRQFSNSRSEMNVSTLELGDSALYLCATYGGGGTDTQYFGPGTRLTVL.

The chain combines TRBV20-1 with TRBJ2-5; 13 bases line up with TRBD2. The CDR3 totals 15 residues. The germline V gene encodes CDR1 DFQATT and CDR2 SNEGSKA (reference sequence). Trimming at V came to 6 bases and at J to 2 bases, leaving 6 bases not matched to a gene. CDR3 in DNA: TGCAGTGCCCGACTAGCGGGAGGAGGACAAGAGACCCAGTACTTC. This gives the protein CSARLAGGGQETQYF.

The chain is built from TRBV29-1 and TRBJ2-7; D perhaps matches TRBD2 (7 bases). CDR1 and CDR2 (germline): SQVTM, ANQGSEA. V lost 6 bases to trimming and J lost 1 base, with 16 bases between them. This CDR3 region has 14 residues. CDR3 in amino acids: CSVGGGGPSYEQYF. The CDR3 nucleotides read TGCAGCGTGGGGGGCGGGGGTCCATCCTACGAGCAGTACTTC.

The chain links TRBV5-1 to TRBJ1-1; a possible D gene is TRBD1 (5 bases). The germline V gene has CDR1 SGHRS and CDR2 YFSETQ. With 0 bases removed from V and 1 base from J, the gap between germline ends came to 7 bases. CDR3 length: 14 residues. The CDR3 is CASSLGQRNTEAFF. The CDR3 DNA is TGCGCCAGCAGCTTGGGACAGAGGAACACTGAAGCTTTCTTT.

The rearrangement joins TRBV7-2 to TRBJ1-2; a possible D gene is TRBD1 (5 bases). The germline V and J ends were trimmed by 4 bases and 6 bases, with 15 bases remaining between them. The CDR3 loop spans 14 amino acids. The germline CDR1 and CDR2 sequences are SGHTA and FQGNSA. The CDR3, as DNA: TGTGCCAGCAGCTCCCCGGGCCTGGGGGATGGCTACACCTTC. This sequence encodes CASSSPGLGDGYTF. The whole variable domain, filled in from reference TRBV7-2 and TRBJ1-2, reads GAGVSQSPSNKVTEKGKDVELRCDPISGHTALYWYRQSLGQGLEFLIYFQGNSAPDKSGLPSDRFSAERTGGSVSTLTIQRTQQEDSAVYLCASSSPGLGDGYTFGSGTRLTVV.

The V and J genes are TRBV15 and TRBJ1-3; D unclear. The V gene lost 6 bases and the J gene lost 0 bases, with 9 bases spanning the gap. The CDR3 runs to 14 residues. Germline V CDR1 and CDR2: LNHNV, YYDKDF (reference sequence). CDR3 nucleotides: TGTGCCACCAGGACGGACCTCTCTGGAAACACCATATATTTT. Protein: CATRTDLSGNTIYF.

V and J are TRBV7-9 and TRBJ2-2, with D possibly matching TRBD1 (6 bases). Deletions cut 3 bases from V and 4 bases from J, with 18 bases between. Germline V gene sequence: CDR1 SEHNR, CDR2 FQNEAQ (reference sequence). The CDR3 extends over 17 amino acids. CDR3 protein: CASSFLAHRDVTGELFF. The CDR3 DNA is TGTGCCAGCAGCTTCCTAGCCCACAGGGACGTCACCGGGGAGCTGTTTTTT. Complete variable domain (other parts from reference TRBV7-9 and TRBJ2-2): DTGVSQNPRHKITKRGQNVTFRCDPISEHNRLYWYRQTLGQGPEFLTYFQNEAQLEKSRLLSDRFSAERPKGSFSTLEIQRTEQGDSAMYLCASSFLAHRDVTGELFFGEGSRLTVL.

The chain joins TRBV6-5 to TRBJ2-1, with TRBD1 identical over 7 bases. This CDR3 is built from 13 residues. J was trimmed by 10 bases and V by 4 bases; bases with no gene match: 7. From germline, CDR1 is MNHEY and CDR2 SVGAGI. CDR3 nucleotide sequence: TGTGCCAGCAGTTTCCGGACAGGCGGCGAGCAGTTCTTC. Amino acids: CASSFRTGGEQFF.

This clonotype was seen a single time. The J gene is TRBJ2-7, the V gene TRBV24-1; D is unresolved. Trimming removed 2 bases at V and 7 bases at J, with 8 bases between. There are 12 residues in the CDR3. Germline-derived CDR1 and CDR2 are KGHDR and SFDVKD. The CDR3 is CATSDSSWEQYF. The CDR3 DNA reads as TGTGCCACCAGTGATTCCTCATGGGAGCAGTACTTC.

This CDR3 reads CSVVGAGGPEMQFF. The CDR3 region has the DNA TGCAGCGTTGTGGGAGCGGGAGGGCCAGAGATGCAGTTCTTC. The V call is TRBV29-1, the J call TRBJ2-1, with 10 bases matching TRBD2. CDR3 length: 14 amino acids. With V trimmed by 4 bases and J by 12 bases, 12 bases remained unmatched. The germline V gene encodes CDR1 SQVTM and CDR2 ANQGSEA.

The CDR3 spells CASSLARLQETQYF. CDR3 coding DNA: TGTGCCAGCAGCTTAGCCAGGCTCCAAGAGACCCAGTACTTC. The chain joins TRBV7-2 to TRBJ2-5; D is unclear. The CDR3 contains 14 residues. V was pared by 0 bases and J by 1 base, with 6 bases between. Germline lookup yields CDR1 SGHTA and CDR2 FQGNSA.

As concerns this clonotype: Relative to the germline gene, one junction end is altered; a read error may explain this. The chain uses TRBV9 and TRBJ2-5; 10 nucleotides align to TRBD2. The CDR3 loop spans 14 amino acids. Germline V gives CDR1 SGDLS, CDR2 YYNGEE. In DNA, the CDR3 is TGTGCCAGCAGCGTATTAGGGACTAGCGCAACCCAGGACTTC. Translation gives CASSVLGTSATQDF.

The CDR3 DNA sequence: TGCGCCAGCAGCCAGCCTGGGACAGGGTCGAGGGAGACCCAGTACTTC. It translates to CASSQPGTGSRETQYF. V usage is TRBV4-1 and J usage is TRBJ2-5, with TRBD1 matching 9 bases. Germline V lookup: CDR1 MGHRA, CDR2 YSYEKL. Trimming took 3 bases from V and 5 from J; bases not matched to a gene: 10. This CDR3 spans 16 amino acids.

The chain joins TRBV3-1 to TRBJ2-4; no firm D call. With 1 base removed from V and 7 bases from J, the gap between germline ends came to 11 bases. This CDR3 has 14 residues. From germline, CDR1 is LGHDT and CDR2 YNNKEL (reference sequence). CDR3 protein: CASSQGIFANIQYF. The CDR3 DNA reads TGTGCCAGCAGCCAAGGAATCTTTGCGAACATTCAGTACTTC.

The J gene is TRBJ1-2, the V gene TRBV3-1; tentative D call: TRBD1 (5 bases). The V end lost 5 bases, the J end lost 2 bases, and 9 bases lay between the germline ends. The CDR3 consists of 13 residues. Germline V gives CDR1 LGHDT, CDR2 YNNKEL (reference sequence). The CDR3 reads CASSATANYGYTF. The CDR3 DNA reads as TGTGCCAGCAGCGCGACAGCAAACTATGGCTACACCTTC.

The chain uses TRBV18 and TRBJ2-1; 7 bases map to TRBD2. V lost 2 bases and J lost 9; bases outside the gene matches: 4. This CDR3 comprises 13 residues. Germline CDR1 KGHSH, CDR2 LQKENI. For the CDR3, the DNA is TGTGCCAGCTCACCAGGACTAGAGGCTGAGCAGTTCTTC. Protein: CASSPGLEAEQFF.

The chain is built from TRBV2 and TRBJ1-5; no reliable D call. The V gene's germline CDR1 is SNHLY and CDR2 FYNNEI. V dropped 4 bases and J dropped 7 bases, with 14 bases sitting between them. The CDR3 totals 14 residues. The CDR3 coding sequence is TGTGCCAGCAGTGGTGTGGCTGCTGACCAGCCCCAGCATTTT. This translates into CASSGVAADQPQHF. Looking up the rest from reference TRBV2 and TRBJ1-5 gives the full variable domain: EPEVTQTPSHQVTQMGQEVILRCVPISNHLYFYWYRQILGQKVEFLVSFYNNEISEKSEIFDDQFSVERPDGSNFTLKIRSTKLEDSAMYFCASSGVAADQPQHFGDGTRLSIL.

CDR3 in amino acids: CASSLRSVGQRYEQYF. In nucleotides, the CDR3 is TGTGCCAGCAGCCTACGTAGTGTGGGACAGAGGTACGAGCAGTACTTC. This chain uses TRBV7-2 with TRBJ2-7; 7 positions agree with TRBD1. V trimming: 5 bases; J trimming: 4 bases; junction bases outside the gene matches: 14. Germline lookup yields CDR1 SGHTA and CDR2 FQGNSA. This CDR3 is 16 amino acids long. Supplemented by reference TRBV7-2 and TRBJ2-7, the full variable domain reads GAGVSQSPSNKVTEKGKDVELRCDPISGHTALYWYRQSLGQGLEFLIYFQGNSAPDKSGLPSDRFSAERTGGSVSTLTIQRTQQEDSAVYLCASSLRSVGQRYEQYFGPGTRLTVT.

The chain carries TRBV30 and TRBJ2-2, with a weak D call TRBD1 (7 bases). The CDR3 contains 15 residues. Germline lookup yields CDR1 GTSNPN and CDR2 SVGIG (reference sequence). Trimming removed 6 bases at V and 5 bases at J, with 19 bases between. Here the CDR3 reads CACFRRQGGTGELFF. CDR3 DNA: TGTGCCTGTTTTAGAAGACAGGGAGGAACCGGGGAGCTGTTTTTT.

This chain's CDR3 is CASSLYQGRREDTQYF. Written as DNA, the CDR3 is TGTGCCAGCAGCTTATATCAGGGCCGGCGCGAAGATACGCAGTATTTT. This chain joins TRBV7-9 and TRBJ2-3, with D possibly matching TRBD1 (5 bases). The CDR3 totals 16 residues. V gave up 2 bases and J gave up 5 bases, with 17 bases separating them. CDR1 is SEHNR, CDR2 FQNEAQ, per germline (reference sequence).

The V and J genes are TRBV28 and TRBJ1-2; D is uncertain. CDR1 MDHEN and CDR2 SYDVKM come from the germline V gene. The CDR3 has 15 amino acids. The germline V and J ends were trimmed by 6 bases and 4 bases, with 18 bases remaining between them. The CDR3 reads CASRSSGRTLYGYTF. The CDR3, as DNA: TGTGCCAGCAGATCGTCGGGAAGGACCCTCTATGGCTACACCTTC.

The chain carries TRBV28 and TRBJ2-7; no definite D call. With 2 bases removed from V and 2 bases from J, the gap between germline ends came to 7 bases. The CDR3 has 13 amino acids. Germline V gene lookup returns CDR1 MDHEN and CDR2 SYDVKM. The CDR3 bases are TGTGCCAGCAGTTTACCGGTAGCCTACGAGCAGTACTTC. Translation gives CASSLPVAYEQYF. Full variable domain (rest looked up from reference TRBV28 and TRBJ2-7): DVKVTQSSRYLVKRTGEKVFLECVQDMDHENMFWYRQDPGLGLRLIYFSYDVKMKEKGDIPEGYSVSREKKERFSLILESASTNQTSMYLCASSLPVAYEQYFGPGTRLTVT.

The chain employs TRBV7-2 and TRBJ1-5; D might be TRBD1 (6 bases). Trimming shortened V by 4 bases and J by 0 bases, and 13 bases separated the two germline ends. CDR1 is SGHTA and CDR2 is FQGNSA in the germline V gene. This CDR3 comprises 16 residues. CDR3 sequence: CASSSLTGYSNQPQHF. As DNA, the CDR3 is TGTGCCAGCAGCTCCCTCACAGGGTATAGCAATCAGCCCCAGCATTTT.

This rearrangement joins TRBV29-1 to TRBJ1-4; D gene uncertain. The CDR3 has 12 amino acids. V was shortened by 4 bases and J by 8 bases, with 11 bases between the two germline ends. Per germline, CDR1 SQVTM and CDR2 ANQGSEA. In DNA form, the CDR3 reads TGCAGCGTTGTCTTAGCAGGAGAAAAACTGTTTTTT. Its protein is CSVVLAGEKLFF. Filled out from reference TRBV29-1 and TRBJ1-4, the complete variable domain reads SAVISQKPSRDICQRGTSLTIQCQVDSQVTMMFWYRQQPGQSLTLIATANQGSEATYESGFVIDKFPISRPNLTFSTLTVSNMSPEDSSIYLCSVVLAGEKLFFGSGTQLSVL.

The V gene is TRBV20-1, the J gene TRBJ2-3, with a weak D call TRBD2 (6 bases). V was clipped by 5 bases and J by 2 bases, with 14 bases between them. CDR3 length: 14 amino acids. CDR1 and CDR2 from the germline V gene are DFQATT and SNEGSKA (reference sequence). This chain's CDR3 is CSASVAAFTDTQYF. The CDR3 DNA follows: TGCAGTGCTTCAGTAGCGGCCTTCACAGATACGCAGTATTTT.